One sample yielded the 26 T cell receptor beta chains listed below, sequenced in a study of blood T cell repertoires in COVID-19. Sequenced by immunoSEQ multiplex PCR; TCRdb stores in-frame clones only, minus some. The repertoire consists of 350,000 to 450,000 clones, with 90% to 95% occurring once and the leading ten covering 0.8% to 0.9%. What was sequenced was PBMCs or T cells enriched from blood (not recorded which). The receptors here all came from a woman aged 35 to 49 who had been exposed to COVID-19.

This clone was detected a few times. The rearrangement uses TRBV7-2 and TRBJ1-2; 10 bases agree with TRBD1. The J segment lost 4 bases and the V segment lost 0 bases, leaving 2 bases of the junction unmatched. Germline V gene data show CDR1 as SGHTA and CDR2 as FQGNSA. CDR3 length: 15 residues. CDR3 in amino acids: CASSLADRGGYGYTF. The CDR3 DNA reads as TGTGCCAGCAGCTTAGCGGACAGGGGGGGCTATGGCTACACCTTC.

The table lists this clone with a count of one. The V gene is TRBV29-1, the J gene TRBJ2-7; D may be TRBD2 (6 bases). The CDR3 has 13 amino acids. V was pared by 5 bases and J by 1 base, with 12 bases between. Germline CDR1 is SQVTM and CDR2 is ANQGSEA. CDR3 amino acids: CSVRAGSSYEQYF. In DNA form, the CDR3 reads TGCAGCGTTCGCGCGGGGTCTTCCTACGAGCAGTACTTC.

V gene TRBV6-2 or TRBV6-3 combines with J gene TRBJ1-6; unclear D gene. Trimming cost V 5 bases and J 8 bases, with 19 bases left between them. From germline, CDR1 is MNHEY and CDR2 SVGEGT. The CDR3 consists of 16 residues. This CDR3 reads CASSDGTGSYDSPLHF. Here the CDR3 DNA reads TGTGCCAGCAGTGACGGCACGGGATCTTACGATTCACCCCTCCACTTT.

The chain links TRBV14 to TRBJ2-1; D perhaps matches TRBD2 (5 bases). V was trimmed by 4 bases and J by 11 bases, leaving 21 bases between them. Germline CDR1 is SGHDN and CDR2 is FVKESK. The CDR3 contains 15 residues. The CDR3 nucleotides read TGTGCCAGCAGCCGAGAAAGACTGACTACGAACCAGCAGTTCTTC. Translated, it gives CASSRERLTTNQQFF.

V is TRBV11-3 and J is TRBJ1-1; no firm D call. Per the germline V gene, CDR1 is SGHNT and CDR2 is YENEEA. The CDR3 consists of 13 residues. V dropped 5 bases and J dropped 6 bases, with 13 bases sitting between them. CDR3 nucleotide sequence: TGTGCCAGCAGCCGACGAGGTTCCGCTGAAGCTTTCTTT. It specifies CASSRRGSAEAFF.

The chain has TRBV5-1 and TRBJ1-2; D is undetermined. The germline CDR1 and CDR2 sequences are SGHRS and YFSETQ. The CDR3 length is 13 residues. Deletions cut 0 bases from V and 7 bases from J, with 10 bases between. This CDR3 reads CASSLVGGSGYTF. DNA of the CDR3: TGCGCCAGCAGCTTGGTAGGAGGGAGTGGCTACACCTTC.

This sequence joins TRBV5-4 and TRBJ1-2; 7 nucleotides line up with TRBD1. Losses at the gene ends were 4 bases for V and 6 bases for J; bases not matched to a gene: 6. CDR1 and CDR2 from the germline V gene are SGHNT and YYREEE (reference sequence). The CDR3 length is 13 residues. The CDR3 DNA reads as TGTGCCAGCAGCCCGACAGGGACCGATGGCTACACCTTC. As protein: CASSPTGTDGYTF.

This chain uses TRBV19 with TRBJ1-4, with a weak D call TRBD1 (6 bases). The CDR3 spans 13 residues. Trimming left V 8 bases short and J 4 bases short, with 11 bases between. CDR1 is LNHDA, CDR2 SQIVND, per germline (reference sequence). DNA for the CDR3: TGTGCCAGTCGGACAGCTATTAATGAAAAACTGTTTTTT. This gives the protein CASRTAINEKLFF.

This chain links TRBV14 with TRBJ1-2; D possibly corresponds to TRBD1 (6 bases). The CDR3 sequence is 15 residues long. Germline CDR1 and CDR2: SGHDN and FVKESK. The V and J ends lost 3 bases and 4 bases respectively, with 15 bases between them. The CDR3 loop reads CASSQNRQGPYGYTF. CDR3 nucleotides: TGTGCCAGCAGCCAGAATCGCCAGGGGCCCTATGGCTACACCTTC.

J is TRBJ1-5 and V is TRBV7-2; D not resolved. CDR1 and CDR2 from the germline V gene are SGHTA and FQGNSA. CDR3 size: 15 residues. The V end lost 3 bases, the J end lost 7 bases, and 16 bases lay between the germline ends. CDR3 in DNA: TGTGCCAGCAGCTTTATCGGAAGCGAACTGCAGCCCCAGCATTTT. Translating it yields CASSFIGSELQPQHF.

The rearrangement uses TRBV10-3 and TRBJ2-7; weak D call: TRBD1 (5 bases). The CDR3 runs to 13 residues. CDR1 and CDR2 from the germline V gene are ENHRY and SYGVKD. V was pared by 7 bases and J by 5 bases, with 15 bases between. This CDR3 is CAIKPPGSNEQYF. The CDR3 DNA reads as TGTGCCATCAAGCCCCCAGGGTCCAACGAGCAGTACTTC.

This clone appeared a single time. This chain uses TRBV18 with TRBJ2-5; tentatively, D is TRBD2 (6 bases). The V gene's germline CDR1 is KGHSH and CDR2 LQKENI. V was shortened by 3 bases and J by 0 bases, with 8 bases between the two germline ends. The CDR3 covers 14 residues. The CDR3 spells CASSPRDYQETQYF. The CDR3 nucleotides are TGTGCCAGCTCACCGCGGGACTACCAAGAGACCCAGTACTTC.

CDR3 DNA sequence: TGTGCCCACCAGGGGGGCGGTTCCTACAATGAGCAGTTCTTC. Its translation: CAHQGGGSYNEQFF. The chain employs TRBV11-3 and TRBJ2-1; a weak D match, TRBD1 (7 bases). The CDR3 is made up of 14 amino acids. Deletions cut 11 bases from V and 1 base from J, with 15 bases between. Germline V gene lookup returns CDR1 SGHNT and CDR2 YENEEA. Supplemented by reference TRBV11-3 and TRBJ2-1, the full variable domain reads EAGVVQSPRYKIIEKKQPVAFWCNPISGHNTLYWYLQNLGQGPELLIRYENEEAVDDSQLPKDRFSAERLKGVDSTLKIQPAELGDSAVYLCAHQGGGSYNEQFFGPGTRLTVL.

The chain is built from TRBV4-1 and TRBJ1-2; D not certain. Germline V gene lookup returns CDR1 MGHRA and CDR2 YSYEKL. CDR3 length: 16 residues. Trimming stripped 4 bases from V and 0 bases from J, with 15 bases between. The CDR3: CASSPDIGRANYGYTF. The CDR3 DNA follows: TGCGCCAGCAGCCCAGATATCGGTAGAGCTAACTATGGCTACACCTTC.

With regard to this clone: The same CDR3 is also encoded by other DNA sequences in this sample. This chain connects TRBV30 to TRBJ2-2, with D tentatively TRBD1 (6 bases). V was clipped by 0 bases and J by 5 bases, with 7 bases between them. Germline V lookup: CDR1 GTSNPN, CDR2 SVGIG (reference sequence). This CDR3 has 13 residues. The CDR3 spells CAWSVRGTGELFF. CDR3 DNA sequence: TGTGCCTGGAGTGTTAGGGGGACCGGGGAGCTGTTTTTT.

To note about this clone: An end of the junction does not agree with germline; a read error may underlie this. The gene calls are TRBV7-7 and TRBJ1-3, with D possibly matching TRBD1 (6 bases). CDR3 length equals 15 residues. The germline gives CDR1 SSHAT, CDR2 FNYEAQ (reference sequence). CDR3 sequence: CASSVGRGSGNTIYF. CDR3 sequence (DNA): TGTGCTAGCAGCGTAGGCAGGGGATCTGGAAACACCATATATTTT.

In regard to this clone: One junction end does not reproduce the germline sequence, and a read error may be involved. The V and J genes are TRBV20-1 and TRBJ1-1; 7 bases map to TRBD1. The CDR3 sequence is 11 residues long. Germline lookup yields CDR1 DFQATT and CDR2 SNEGSKA (reference sequence). The CDR3 region is CSAGEGAEAFF. The CDR3 region has the DNA TGCAGTGCTGGAGAGGGGGCGGAAGCTTTCTTT.

The CDR3 reads CASSLMGQIHTGELFF. CDR3 coding DNA: TGTGCCAGCAGCTTAATGGGCCAGATCCACACCGGGGAGCTGTTTTTT. V usage is TRBV11-2 and J usage is TRBJ2-2; no clear D gene. The CDR3 covers 16 residues. V dropped 2 bases and J dropped 3 bases, with 13 bases sitting between them. Germline loops: CDR1 SGHAT, CDR2 FQNNGV. The whole variable domain, filled in from reference TRBV11-2 and TRBJ2-2, reads EAGVAQSPRYKIIEKRQSVAFWCNPISGHATLYWYQQILGQGPKLLIQFQNNGVVDDSQLPKDRFSAERLKGVDSTLKIQPAKLEDSAVYLCASSLMGQIHTGELFFGEGSRLTVL.

V usage is TRBV7-9 and J usage is TRBJ1-1; D is perhaps TRBD1 (5 bases). Germline loops: CDR1 SEHNR, CDR2 FQNEAQ (reference sequence). CDR3 length equals 17 residues. Deletions cut 6 bases from V and 4 bases from J, with 24 bases between. The CDR3 here is CASRAPTPGPNGTEAFF. As DNA, the CDR3 is TGTGCCAGCAGGGCCCCCACTCCAGGGCCAAATGGCACTGAAGCTTTCTTT. Full variable domain (remainder filled in from reference TRBV7-9 and TRBJ1-1): DTGVSQNPRHKITKRGQNVTFRCDPISEHNRLYWYRQTLGQGPEFLTYFQNEAQLEKSRLLSDRFSAERPKGSFSTLEIQRTEQGDSAMYLCASRAPTPGPNGTEAFFGQGTRLTVV.

The chain is built from TRBV3-1 (or the pseudogene TRBV3-2) and TRBJ1-1; D perhaps matches TRBD1 (6 bases). This CDR3 has 16 amino acids. CDR1 is LGHDT and CDR2 is YNNKEL in the germline V gene (reference sequence). V lost 4 bases and J lost 1, with 16 bases in between. The CDR3: CASSPRTERKNTEAFF. DNA for the CDR3: TGTGCCAGCAGCCCCCGGACAGAAAGGAAGAACACTGAAGCTTTCTTT.

V and J are TRBV5-1 and TRBJ1-2, with TRBD1 identical over 8 bases. J gave up 5 bases and V 1 base, and 7 bases lay outside the gene matches. Germline V gives CDR1 SGHRS, CDR2 YFSETQ. The CDR3 runs 15 residues. CDR3 coding DNA: TGCGCCAGCAGCTTGTTGGGACAGGACTATTATGGCTACACCTTC. Its protein is CASSLLGQDYYGYTF.

The rearrangement uses TRBV9 and TRBJ1-3, with D hard to call. The CDR3 spans 13 residues. V lost 7 bases and J lost 2, with 10 bases in between. The germline V gene has CDR1 SGDLS and CDR2 YYNGEE. CDR3 protein: CASSTSPGNTIYF. The DNA of the CDR3 is TGTGCCAGCTCTACTAGCCCTGGAAACACCATATATTTT.

This clone showed up just a few times. The V call is TRBV7-2, the J call TRBJ1-5, with D perhaps TRBD1 (5 bases). The CDR3 is 15 residues long. The germline V and J ends were trimmed by 5 bases and 9 bases, with 20 bases remaining between them. Per the germline V gene, CDR1 is SGHTA and CDR2 is FQGNSA. The CDR3 DNA sequence: TGTGCCAGCAGCGCCCCGGGACTGGCAAGGAGGCCCCAGCATTTT. This gives the protein CASSAPGLARRPQHF.

This chain links TRBV29-1 with TRBJ1-2, with 9 bases that match TRBD1. Germline CDR1 is SQVTM and CDR2 is ANQGSEA. The CDR3 is made up of 11 amino acids. V shed 4 bases, J shed 7 bases, and the junction held 1 base outside the gene matches. DNA for the CDR3: TGCAGCGTTGCGGACAGGGGTGGCTACACCTTC. Amino acids: CSVADRGGYTF.

The CDR3 loop reads CASSSGEGNIQYF. Written as DNA, the CDR3 is TGTGCCAGCAGCTCAGGGGAGGGAAACATTCAGTACTTC. This chain joins TRBV7-9 and TRBJ2-4; tentatively, D is TRBD2 (7 bases). The CDR3 covers 13 residues. Germline CDR1 reads SEHNR; CDR2 reads FQNEAQ (reference sequence). V lost 4 bases and J lost 6, with 10 bases in between.

CDR3 sequence: CASFARRYNEQFF. Written as DNA, the CDR3 is TGTGCCAGCTTCGCTCGCAGATACAATGAGCAGTTCTTC. This chain connects TRBV2 to TRBJ2-1; no reliable D call. This CDR3 comprises 13 residues. V was pared by 8 bases and J by 4 bases, with 12 bases between. Per germline, CDR1 SNHLY and CDR2 FYNNEI.